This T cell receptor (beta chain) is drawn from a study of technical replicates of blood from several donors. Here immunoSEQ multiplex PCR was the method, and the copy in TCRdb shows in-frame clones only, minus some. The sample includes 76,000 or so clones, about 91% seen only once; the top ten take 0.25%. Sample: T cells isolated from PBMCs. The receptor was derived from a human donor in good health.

CDR3 sequence: CASSFEGARGEQYF. The CDR3 nucleotides read TGTGCCAGCAGTTTTGAGGGCGCCCGGGGGGAGCAGTACTTC. The V and J genes are TRBV27 and TRBJ2-7; maybe TRBD2 (6 bases). This CDR3 spans 14 amino acids. V was trimmed by 3 bases and J by 7 bases, leaving 16 bases between them. Germline-derived CDR1 and CDR2 are MNHEY and SMNVEV (reference sequence).